This T cell receptor (beta chain) was retrieved from a study of blood T cell repertoires in COVID-19. As originally analysed: Reference gene primers were amplified, and this amplification served to estimate nucleated cell counts. Profiling relied on immunoSEQ multiplex PCR, and the TCRdb table lists in-frame clones only, not all of them. V and J calls plus clone size are reproduced from that table; the DNA served to infer D and trimming. The table shows over 200,000 clones, with over 80% occurring only once. Germline V gives CDR1 SNHLY, CDR2 FYNNEI. This CDR3 region has 13 residues. The trim removed 6 bases at V and 3 bases at J, leaving 0 bases unmatched. Study members were between 18 and 89 years old and lived in 24 US regions. Within the 2 weeks before study entry, each person in the exposed group met a COVID-19 case.

Specimen: PBMCs or T cells enriched from blood (not recorded which). The chain combines TRBV2 with TRBJ2-7; 12 nucleotides agree with TRBD2. The TCR sequence derives from a woman in her twenties or thirties who had been exposed to COVID-19. CDR3 nucleotide sequence: TGTGCCAGCAGACTAGCGGGAGGCTACGAGCAGTACTTC. It yields the protein CASRLAGGYEQYF.